These 28 T cell receptor beta chains came from one sample sequenced in a study of breast tumors, draining lymph nodes, adjacent tissues. TCRdb re-called the multiplex PCR reads through MiXCR, storing one row per CDR3 protein. The profile shows about 140,000 distinct CDR3 sequences, 32% of them singletons. Samples came from axillary lymph nodes draining the breast cancer. The sequencing sample was made of axillary lymph node tissue. These receptors all come from a female donor with breast cancer. Some clones in this sample may be carry-over from other donors' samples.

This clonotype was picked up many times. The junction and the germline gene differ at one end; a read error may be behind it. This chain connects TRBV7-9 to TRBJ2-5, with TRBD2 matching over 12 bases. The CDR3 has 14 residues. Per germline, CDR1 SEHNR and CDR2 FQNEAQ (reference sequence). The CDR3 coding sequence is TGTGCCAGCAGCACCTCGACTAGCGGGGGCAGGTGTGACTTC. This gives the protein CASSTSTSGGRCDF.

This clonotype occurred many times. The chain joins TRBV3-1 to TRBJ2-6, with D maybe TRBD2 (6 bases). This CDR3 has 16 residues. Germline values: CDR1 LGHDT, CDR2 YNNKEL (reference sequence). V lost 2 bases, J lost 2 bases, and 10 bases lay in between. In DNA, the CDR3 is TGTGCCAGCAGCCAACGGGGAGGAGCTGGGGCCAACGTCCTGACTTTC. As protein: CASSQRGGAGANVLTF.

As DNA, the CDR3 is TGTGCCAGCAGACAGCTGGGGGTATCAGCTTTCTTT. It yields the protein CASRQLGVSAFF. The chain is built from TRBV2 and TRBJ1-1; a possible D gene is TRBD1 (5 bases). Trimming left V 6 bases short and J 10 bases short, with 15 bases between. This CDR3 contains 12 residues. CDR1 and CDR2 (germline): SNHLY, FYNNEI.

Many counts were recorded for this clonotype. CDR3 sequence reads: CASSARQGANTGELFF. The CDR3 DNA reads TGTGCCAGTAGTGCGCGACAGGGGGCGAACACCGGGGAGCTGTTTTTT. The chain links TRBV19 to TRBJ2-2, with 9 bases matching TRBD1. Germline V lookup: CDR1 LNHDA, CDR2 SQIVND (reference sequence). V lost 5 bases and J lost 0; bases outside the gene matches: 4. This CDR3 region has 16 residues.

The chain links TRBV6-5 to TRBJ1-2; 12 bases agree with TRBD1. The V gene's germline CDR1 is MNHEY and CDR2 SVGAGI. V trimming: 5 bases; J trimming: 7 bases; junction bases outside the gene matches: 8. The CDR3 consists of 15 residues. CDR3 loop: CASSLGTGGVGGYTF. The CDR3 DNA follows: TGTGCCAGCAGTCTGGGGACAGGGGGCGTGGGTGGCTACACCTTC.

This clonotype was recorded many times. This CDR3 is CASRWDPSSKTQYF. CDR3 sequence (DNA): TGTGCCAGCAGGTGGGACCCATCCTCAAAGACCCAGTACTTC. V usage is TRBV2 and J usage is TRBJ2-5; possibly TRBD1 or TRBD2 for D (5 bases each). V shed 6 bases and J shed 6 bases, with 17 bases lying between them. This CDR3 contains 14 residues. Germline V CDR1 and CDR2: SNHLY, FYNNEI.

Only a few counts were recorded for this clonotype. The V gene is TRBV12-3 or TRBV12-4, the J gene TRBJ1-1; TRBD1 aligns across 10 bases. V lost 3 bases to trimming and J lost 1 base; unmatched junction nucleotides: 2. This CDR3 contains 15 residues. In DNA, the CDR3 is TGTGCCAGCAGTTTTGGACAGGGGGGGAACACTGAAGCTTTCTTT. This encodes CASSFGQGGNTEAFF.

This clonotype was observed at least ten times. V is TRBV6-5 and J is TRBJ1-2; TRBD1 matches at 9 bases. This CDR3 has 17 amino acids. Germline loops: CDR1 MNHEY, CDR2 SVGAGI. J gave up 5 bases and V 5 bases, and 15 bases lay outside the gene matches. This CDR3 is CASSSSGTGFLVYGYTF. The DNA for the CDR3 is TGTGCCAGCAGTAGCTCCGGGACAGGGTTTTTGGTTTATGGCTACACCTTC.

This clonotype was counted many times. The chain employs TRBV11-2 and TRBJ1-5; D unresolved. Per germline, CDR1 SGHAT and CDR2 FQNNGV. The CDR3 totals 17 residues. The ends were cut back, 5 bases at V and 5 bases at J, with 22 bases in the middle. This CDR3 is CASSLGFTGRADQPQHF. The CDR3 DNA reads as TGTGCCAGCAGCCTGGGCTTTACCGGAAGGGCCGATCAGCCCCAGCATTTT.

This clonotype was counted at least ten times. This rearrangement joins TRBV12-3 or TRBV12-4 to TRBJ2-1; 10 nucleotides line up with TRBD2. J was trimmed by 6 bases and V by 4 bases; bases with no gene match: 6. This CDR3 contains 15 residues. The CDR3 DNA sequence: TGTGCCAGCAGTTCCCCCGGGACTAGCGTCAATGAGCAGTTCTTC. Protein sequence: CASSSPGTSVNEQFF.

This chain connects TRBV7-9 to TRBJ1-4; unclear D gene. V lost 3 bases, J lost 6 bases, and 11 bases lay in between. CDR3 size: 14 residues. Germline CDR1 and CDR2: SEHNR and FQNEAQ (reference sequence). CDR3 DNA sequence: TGTGCCAGCAGCTTGGACCGTTTTTATGAAAAACTGTTTTTT. Translating it yields CASSLDRFYEKLFF.

This chain joins TRBV18 and TRBJ1-1; tentative D call: TRBD1 (6 bases). Trimming took off 6 bases at V and 4 bases at J, with 12 bases between the two ends. Germline V gene lookup returns CDR1 KGHSH and CDR2 LQKENI. This CDR3 region has 13 residues. CDR3 DNA sequence: TGTGCCAGCTCGACGGGGGGCGGCACTGAAGCTTTCTTT. This gives the protein CASSTGGGTEAFF. The full variable domain, completed using reference TRBV18 and TRBJ1-1, is NAGVMQNPRHLVRRRGQEARLRCSPMKGHSHVYWYRQLPEEGLKFMVYLQKENIIDESGMPKERFSAEFPKEGPSILRIQQVVRGDSAAYFCASSTGGGTEAFFGQGTRLTVV.

The table lists this clonotype with many counts. The chain joins TRBV20-1 to TRBJ1-3; D is unresolved. From germline, CDR1 is DFQATT and CDR2 SNEGSKA (reference sequence). V lost 3 bases, J lost 1 base, and 13 bases lay in between. This CDR3 contains 15 residues. The DNA of the CDR3 is TGCAGTGCTAGGGCCCCGGCTCCGTCTGGAAACACCATATATTTT. Encoded protein: CSARAPAPSGNTIYF.

The chain joins TRBV11-2 to TRBJ1-1; the D is unclear. In germline, CDR1 is SGHAT, CDR2 FQNNGV. The V end was cut by 2 bases, the J end by 5 bases, with 12 bases between. There are 14 residues in the CDR3. The CDR3 here is CASSLIERGTEAFF. For the CDR3, the DNA is TGTGCCAGCAGCTTAATTGAACGCGGGACTGAAGCTTTCTTT.

With respect to this clonotype: The conserved final phenylalanine or tryptophan is absent from the CDR3, which likely points to a read error. This rearrangement joins TRBV3-1 to TRBJ2-2; TRBD2 agrees at 15 bases. CDR3 length: 17 residues. In germline, CDR1 is LGHDT, CDR2 YNNKEL (reference sequence). With V trimmed by 5 bases and J by 7 bases, 8 bases remained unmatched. In nucleotides, the CDR3 is TGTGCCAGCAGCACAGGACTAGCGGGGGGGAATAACGGGGAGCTGTTTTCT. This gives the protein CASSTGLAGGNNGELFS.

The chain combines TRBV29-1 with TRBJ2-1, with TRBD1 matching over 9 bases. Per the germline V gene, CDR1 is SQVTM and CDR2 is ANQGSEA. The length of the CDR3 is 12 residues. V shed 8 bases, J shed 6 bases, and the junction held 5 bases outside the gene matches. The DNA for the CDR3 is TGCAGCTTCTTGACAGGGGGCAATGAGCAGTTCTTC. This gives the protein CSFLTGGNEQFF.

This clonotype appeared many times. The V gene is TRBV6-2 or TRBV6-3, the J gene TRBJ1-2; D unclear. CDR1 MNHEY and CDR2 SVGEGT come from the germline V gene. The CDR3 has 12 residues. The ends were cut back, 2 bases at V and 4 bases at J, with 5 bases in the middle. Here the CDR3 reads CASSYGFYGYTF. The CDR3 DNA sequence: TGTGCCAGCAGTTACGGCTTCTATGGCTACACCTTC.

A word on this clonotype: Its ends do not fully match the called genes, so a read error is possible. This sequence joins TRBV5-1 and TRBJ2-6; 13 nucleotides line up with TRBD2. Germline CDR1 reads SGHRS; CDR2 reads YFSETQ. The CDR3 sequence is 16 residues long. The CDR3 region has the DNA TGCGCCAGCAGCCGGCTCGGGACTAGCGGGGCCTACGTCCTGACTTTC. Translating gives CASSRLGTSGAYVLTF.

The rearrangement links TRBV29-1 to TRBJ2-3; D possibly corresponds to TRBD2 (6 bases). V was trimmed by 4 bases and J by 2 bases, leaving 10 bases between them. The CDR3 contains 13 residues. Germline V gene sequence: CDR1 SQVTM, CDR2 ANQGSEA. Here the CDR3 reads CSVGKDYTDTQYF. DNA for the CDR3: TGCAGCGTTGGCAAGGACTACACAGATACGCAGTATTTT.

This clonotype was found many times. CDR3 sequence reads: CASSQDLVTNEKLFF. CDR3 sequence (DNA): TGCGCCAGCAGCCAAGATTTAGTAACTAATGAAAAACTGTTTTTT. This chain joins TRBV4-1 and TRBJ1-4; no reliable D call. Trimming took 0 bases from V and 1 from J, leaving 6 bases between them. Germline V gives CDR1 MGHRA, CDR2 YSYEKL. CDR3 length equals 15 residues.

V gene TRBV19 combines with J gene TRBJ1-6; 7 bases are a match to TRBD1. Looked up from germline, CDR1 is LNHDA and CDR2 is SQIVND (reference sequence). V dropped 5 bases and J dropped 9; count of bases not matched to a gene: 7. The CDR3 runs 14 residues. CDR3 nucleotides: TGTGCCAGTAGTCAACAGGGGTTGGGTTCACCCCTCCACTTT. It is translated as CASSQQGLGSPLHF.

This clonotype was counted many times. V and J are TRBV30 and TRBJ2-3, with TRBD2 identical over 9 bases. This CDR3 spans 16 amino acids. The germline V gene has CDR1 GTSNPN and CDR2 SVGIG (reference sequence). The V and J ends lost 1 base and 5 bases, in that order; junction bases with no gene match: 10. The CDR3 sequence: CAWSANLGLAGDTQYF. CDR3 bases: TGTGCCTGGAGTGCTAACCTGGGACTAGCAGGAGATACGCAGTATTTT.

This clonotype was seen ten or more times. The chain has TRBV5-8 and TRBJ1-2, with a tentative D call TRBD1 (5 bases). CDR3 length equals 13 residues. V gave up 2 bases and J gave up 4 bases, with 9 bases separating them. The V gene's germline CDR1 is SGHTS and CDR2 YDEGEE. The CDR3 DNA reads as TGTGCCAGCAGCTTTCGGACAACCTATGGCTACACCTTC. Translating gives CASSFRTTYGYTF.

This clonotype was observed at least ten times. The chain recombines TRBV3-1 with TRBJ2-2; a weak D match, TRBD2 (5 bases). The CDR3 runs to 14 residues. V was cut by 4 bases and J by 2 bases, with 8 bases left in between. CDR1 and CDR2 (germline): LGHDT, YNNKEL (reference sequence). In DNA, the CDR3 is TGTGCCAGCAGCCGCCGGGATAACACCGGGGAGCTGTTTTTT. Its translation: CASSRRDNTGELFF.

About this clonotype: A clone one base away is much larger, so this may be a read error. J is TRBJ1-3 and V is TRBV11-1, with D hard to call. From germline, CDR1 is SGHAT and CDR2 FQDESV (reference sequence). Trimming cost V 1 base and J 0 bases, with 16 bases left between them. The CDR3 is 18 amino acids. The CDR3 DNA sequence: TGTGCCAGCAGCTTAGTGGTGGAGGCGCAGTTCTCTGGAAACACCATATATTTT. As protein: CASSLVVEAQFSGNTIYF.

This clonotype was recorded many times. This chain connects TRBV29-1 to TRBJ2-5; D is perhaps TRBD2 (6 bases). Germline values: CDR1 SQVTM, CDR2 ANQGSEA. V dropped 5 bases and J dropped 5 bases, with 30 bases sitting between them. The CDR3 contains 18 residues. The CDR3 loop reads CSVLPYEGLNLVTETQYF. CDR3 DNA: TGCAGCGTTCTGCCCTATGAAGGACTAAACCTCGTTACGGAGACCCAGTACTTC.

This clonotype was counted ten times or more. The chain carries TRBV30 and TRBJ2-3, with 12 bases fitting TRBD2. There are 14 residues in the CDR3. Germline V gives CDR1 GTSNPN, CDR2 SVGIG (reference sequence). V lost 4 bases to trimming and J lost 4 bases; unmatched junction nucleotides: 3. CDR3 region: CAWIRTSGADTQYF. The CDR3 nucleotides are TGTGCCTGGATCCGGACTAGCGGGGCAGATACGCAGTATTTT.

In this sample, this clonotype turned up many times. The junction shows a germline mismatch at one end, possibly a read error. J is TRBJ1-4 and V is TRBV4-2; possible D gene TRBD1, 6 bases. The germline gives CDR1 LGHNA, CDR2 YNFKEQ. This CDR3 comprises 11 residues. The CDR3 reads CASSQRQELTF. In nucleotides, the CDR3 is TGTGCCAGCAGCCAACGACAGGAGCTCACTTTT.